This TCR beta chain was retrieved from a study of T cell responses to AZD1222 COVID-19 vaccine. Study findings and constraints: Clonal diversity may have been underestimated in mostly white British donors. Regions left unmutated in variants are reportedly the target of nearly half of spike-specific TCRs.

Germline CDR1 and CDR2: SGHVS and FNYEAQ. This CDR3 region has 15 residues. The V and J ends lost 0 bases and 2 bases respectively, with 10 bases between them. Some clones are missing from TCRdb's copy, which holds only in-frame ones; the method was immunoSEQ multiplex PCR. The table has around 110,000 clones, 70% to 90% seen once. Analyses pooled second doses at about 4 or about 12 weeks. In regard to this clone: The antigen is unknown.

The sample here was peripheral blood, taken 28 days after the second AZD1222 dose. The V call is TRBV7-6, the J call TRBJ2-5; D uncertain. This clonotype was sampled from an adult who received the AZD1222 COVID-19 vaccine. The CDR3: CASSLATETQETQYF. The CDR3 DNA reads TGTGCCAGCAGCTTAGCAACTGAAACTCAAGAGACCCAGTACTTC.